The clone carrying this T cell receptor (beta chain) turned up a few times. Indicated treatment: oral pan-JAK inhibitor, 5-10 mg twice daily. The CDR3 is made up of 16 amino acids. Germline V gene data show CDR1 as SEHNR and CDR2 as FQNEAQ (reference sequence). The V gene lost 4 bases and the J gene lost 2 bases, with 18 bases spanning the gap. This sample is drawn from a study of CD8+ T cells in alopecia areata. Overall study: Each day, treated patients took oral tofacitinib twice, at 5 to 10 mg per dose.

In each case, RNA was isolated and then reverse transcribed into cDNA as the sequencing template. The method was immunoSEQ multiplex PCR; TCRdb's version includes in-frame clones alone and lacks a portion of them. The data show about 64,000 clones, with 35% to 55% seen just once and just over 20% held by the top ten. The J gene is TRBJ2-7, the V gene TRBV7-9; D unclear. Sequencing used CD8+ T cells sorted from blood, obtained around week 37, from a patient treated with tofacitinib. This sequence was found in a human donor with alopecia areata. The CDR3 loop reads CASSSELRGGTYEQYF. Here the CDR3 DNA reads TGTGCCAGCAGCTCCGAACTCCGAGGTGGAACCTACGAGCAGTACTTC.